Below are 5 T cell receptor beta chains sequenced from a single sample in a study of T cells after posttransplantation cyclophosphamide (dated by TCRdb to about 2016). Libraries were prepared through the immunoSEQ multiplex PCR assay. TCRdb re-hosts the immuneACCESS table, in-frame sequences only. Its copies lack some clones; in the studies checked, an unresolved V gene accounts for under half of them, and the cause for the rest is not known. For this sample the table reports about 1,700 clones, with no clone seen just once. The ten most abundant clones make up 11% to 15% of the sample. What this sample's treatment or condition label stands for: high-dose cyclophosphamide on days +3 and +4 as single-agent GVHD prophylaxis. PTCy patients received busulfan and fludarabine conditioning, a related or unrelated marrow graft, and cyclophosphamide on days +3 and +4. The sample was PBMCs, taken roughly 35 days after allogeneic stem cell transplant with posttransplant cyclophosphamide. All receptors derive from a female patient aged 60 or older who received an allogeneic stem cell transplant from a related donor and was CMV-positive. After a transplant, some T cells may be the graft donor's own cells.

In its sample, this clone ranks as medium-sized. This chain joins TRBV5-8 and TRBJ2-7; maybe TRBD2 (6 bases). The ends were cut back, 0 bases at V and 4 bases at J, with 14 bases in the middle. CDR1 and CDR2 from the germline V gene are SGHTS and YDEGEE. The CDR3 extends over 15 amino acids. The CDR3 reads CASSLGGLSGYEQYF. For the CDR3, the DNA is TGTGCCAGCAGCTTGGGGGGACTGTCTGGGTACGAGCAGTACTTC.

This clone is labeled medium-sized. The V gene is TRBV24-1, the J gene TRBJ2-1; the D is unclear. V was pared by 6 bases and J by 0 bases, with 14 bases between. Germline-derived CDR1 and CDR2 are KGHDR and SFDVKD. The CDR3 totals 16 residues. In DNA, the CDR3 is TGTGCCACCAGTCAAGAAGGCAGGAGCTCCTACAATGAGCAGTTCTTC. This sequence encodes CATSQEGRSSYNEQFF.

Relative to its sample, this clone is medium-sized (0.01 to 0.1%). V usage is TRBV6-5 and J usage is TRBJ2-1; possibly TRBD1 for D (6 bases). The V gene's germline CDR1 is MNHEY and CDR2 SVGAGI. This CDR3 contains 14 residues. V lost 4 bases to trimming and J lost 8 bases, with 15 bases between them. The CDR3 sequence: CASSSTGPLYEQFF. Written as DNA, the CDR3 is TGTGCCAGCAGTTCTACAGGGCCTTTGTATGAGCAGTTCTTC.

Judged by abundance, this clone is medium-sized (0.01 to 0.1%). This chain connects TRBV7-3 to TRBJ2-1, with TRBD2 matching over 8 bases. Germline CDR1 SGHTA, CDR2 FQGTGA. The CDR3 is 14 residues long. Trimming took 5 bases from V and 7 from J; bases not matched to a gene: 7. The CDR3 region has the DNA TGTGCCAGCAGCGAACGGACTAGCAGGAATGAGCAGTTCTTC. Residues: CASSERTSRNEQFF.

This clone is classed as medium-sized. The V and J genes are TRBV7-9 and TRBJ1-4; 8 nucleotides line up with TRBD1. This CDR3 region has 17 residues. Germline V lookup: CDR1 SEHNR, CDR2 FQNEAQ (reference sequence). Germline trimming cut 1 base from V and 2 bases from J; bases unmatched to any gene: 6. The CDR3 sequence is CASSLGRRGPTNEKLFF. In nucleotides, the CDR3 is TGTGCCAGCAGCTTAGGCCGCAGGGGGCCGACTAATGAAAAACTGTTTTTT.